This T cell receptor beta chain is drawn from a study of blood T cell repertoires in COVID-19. The wider study: The United States, Italy and Spain supplied acute and convalescent COVID-19 samples. Sample material is recorded as cDNA or gDNA derived from T cells, B-cell-depleted T cells, or PBMCs.

TCRdb's table, derived via immunoSEQ multiplex PCR, lists solely in-frame clones and lacks some. Among fewer than 350,000 clones listed, 80% to 90% were seen once. The CDR3 totals 14 residues. Germline CDR1 is SGHDT and CDR2 is YYEEEE. V gave up 4 bases and J gave up 6 bases, with 14 bases separating them. This TCR was sampled from a woman aged 35 to 49 with acute COVID-19. The genes are TRBV5-6 and TRBJ1-5; D not certain. The source material was PBMCs or T cells enriched from blood (not recorded which). The CDR3 bases are TGTGCCAGCAGCCCGGGAGGCCGGGGTCAGCCCCAGCATTTT. Protein sequence: CASSPGGRGQPQHF. The complete variable domain, with remaining parts taken from reference TRBV5-6 and TRBJ1-5, reads DAGVTQSPTHLIKTRGQQVTLRCSPKSGHDTVSWYQQALGQGPQFIFQYYEEEERQRGNFPDRFSGHQFPNYSSELNVNALLLGDSALYLCASSPGGRGQPQHFGDGTRLSIL.